This entry is about one T cell receptor beta chain. The record originates from a study of cytomegalovirus exposure and HLA in healthy donors. Researchers ran the PCR with 60 Vbeta and 13 Jbeta primers. Assay used: immunoSEQ multiplex PCR; TCRdb lists only in-frame clones, some missing. The sample includes approximately 160,000 clones, 75% to 90% of them seen just once. This CDR3 is built from 14 residues. Per the germline V gene, CDR1 is SGHRS and CDR2 is YFSETQ. Trimming cost V 1 base and J 4 bases, with 8 bases left between them. The V call is TRBV5-1, the J call TRBJ2-2; D call uncertain. The clonotype was recovered from a man aged 25-40 years in good health and CMV-seropositive. Material for sequencing was PBMCs. This chain's CDR3 is CASSLRPGTGELFF. CDR3 bases: TGCGCCAGCAGCTTGCGTCCAGGCACCGGGGAGCTGTTTTTT.